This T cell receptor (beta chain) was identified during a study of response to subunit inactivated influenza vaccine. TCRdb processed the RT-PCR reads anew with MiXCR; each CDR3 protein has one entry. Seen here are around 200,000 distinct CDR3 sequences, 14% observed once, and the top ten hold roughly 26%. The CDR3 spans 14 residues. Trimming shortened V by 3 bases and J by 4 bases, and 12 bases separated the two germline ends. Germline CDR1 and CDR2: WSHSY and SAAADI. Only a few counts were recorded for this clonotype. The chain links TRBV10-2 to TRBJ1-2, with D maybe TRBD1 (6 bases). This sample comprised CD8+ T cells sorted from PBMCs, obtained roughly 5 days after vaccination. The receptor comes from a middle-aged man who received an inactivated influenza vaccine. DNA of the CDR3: TGCGCCAGCAGTGAACCAGGGGCACCCTATGGCTACACCTTC. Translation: CASSEPGAPYGYTF.